This TCR beta chain was recovered during a study of blood T cell repertoires in COVID-19. V was clipped by 5 bases and J by 5 bases, with 15 bases between them. CDR3 length equals 14 residues. Per the germline V gene, CDR1 is LNHNV and CDR2 is YYDKDF (reference sequence). Sequencing used immunoSEQ multiplex PCR; TCRdb keeps in-frame clones, though not all of them. The data hold nearly 200,000 clones, with 84% observed a single time. This TCR derives from a man aged 40-49 years who had recovered from COVID-19. The sample consisted of PBMCs or T cells enriched from blood (not recorded which). V usage is TRBV15 and J usage is TRBJ2-5; the D is unclear. CDR3 sequence: CATSSGSRRETQYF. CDR3 nucleotide sequence: TGTGCCACCAGCTCCGGGTCCCGGCGGGAGACCCAGTACTTC. Full variable domain (remainder filled in from reference TRBV15 and TRBJ2-5): DAMVIQNPRYQVTQFGKPVTLSCSQTLNHNVMYWYQQKSSQAPKLLFHYYDKDFNNEADTPDNFQSRRPNTSFCFLDIRSPGLGDTAMYLCATSSGSRRETQYFGPGTRLLVL.